The 20 T cell receptor beta chains presented below share a single source sample, sequenced in a study of blood T cell repertoires in COVID-19. Libraries were prepared by immunoSEQ multiplex PCR; TCRdb keeps only in-frame clonotypes and omits some of them. The table includes under 450,000 clones, around 87% detected once. Sequencing input: PBMCs or T cells enriched from blood (not recorded which). The receptor source for this set is a young man who had recovered from COVID-19.

This clone showed up just once. The J gene is TRBJ1-5, the V gene TRBV5-1; 9 bases agree with TRBD1. The CDR3 sequence is 15 residues long. Trimming took 2 bases from V and 6 from J; bases not matched to a gene: 6. The germline V gene encodes CDR1 SGHRS and CDR2 YFSETQ. The CDR3 DNA sequence: TGCGCCAGCAGCTTTGGGACAGGGAAAGGTCAGCCCCAGCATTTT. It specifies CASSFGTGKGQPQHF.

The chain combines TRBV5-1 with TRBJ1-3, with D hard to call. The CDR3 spans 16 residues. In germline, CDR1 is SGHRS, CDR2 YFSETQ. Between the trimmed V and J ends, which lost 0 bases and 0 bases, there was a span of 10 bases. CDR3 region: CASSLGPGSSGNTIYF. CDR3 DNA sequence: TGCGCCAGCAGCTTGGGGCCGGGAAGCTCTGGAAACACCATATATTTT. Combining the CDR3 with reference TRBV5-1 and TRBJ1-3 gives the whole variable domain KAGVTQTPRYLIKTRGQQVTLSCSPISGHRSVSWYQQTPGQGLQFLFEYFSETQRNKGNFPGRFSGRQFSNSRSEMNVSTLELGDSALYLCASSLGPGSSGNTIYFGEGSWLTVV.

V is TRBV5-1 and J is TRBJ1-5; D is ambiguous. Germline lookup yields CDR1 SGHRS and CDR2 YFSETQ. With 5 bases removed from V and 2 bases from J, the gap between germline ends came to 11 bases. The CDR3 is 14 amino acids. The CDR3 is CASSAVEGNQPQHF. CDR3 nucleotides: TGCGCCAGCAGTGCGGTGGAGGGCAATCAGCCCCAGCATTTT.

The chain is built from TRBV19 and TRBJ2-7; 11 bases align to TRBD1. The CDR3 has 14 amino acids. J was trimmed by 3 bases and V by 6 bases; bases with no gene match: 4. Per the germline V gene, CDR1 is LNHDA and CDR2 is SQIVND (reference sequence). CDR3 nucleotides: TGTGCCAGTAGACCCGGGACAGGGGGCTACGAGCAGTACTTC. It is translated as CASRPGTGGYEQYF.

V and J are TRBV13 and TRBJ2-3, with a possible D match to TRBD2 (7 bases). Germline-derived CDR1 and CDR2 are PRHDT and FYEKMQ (reference sequence). This CDR3 spans 15 amino acids. V gave up 5 bases and J gave up 3 bases, with 15 bases separating them. CDR3 loop: CASSQGGVTTDTQYF. The CDR3 coding sequence is TGTGCCAGCAGCCAAGGGGGGGTGACTACAGATACGCAGTATTTT.

This chain uses TRBV10-3 with TRBJ1-3; D remains unclear. The CDR3 is 14 residues long. Germline V CDR1 and CDR2: ENHRY, SYGVKD. Trimming stripped 0 bases from V and 2 bases from J, with 5 bases between. The CDR3 loop reads CAISESNTGNTIYF. The CDR3 DNA reads TGTGCCATCAGTGAGTCGAACACTGGAAACACCATATATTTT.

The chain employs TRBV19 and TRBJ1-2, with TRBD1 matching over 7 bases. Germline CDR1 LNHDA, CDR2 SQIVND (reference sequence). The CDR3 covers 14 residues. The trim removed 4 bases at V and 3 bases at J, leaving 5 bases unmatched. CDR3 DNA: TGTGCCAGTAGTACCCAGGGGGAGTACTATGGCTACACCTTC. Translating it yields CASSTQGEYYGYTF.

This clone was detected ten times or more. The chain carries TRBV9 and TRBJ2-7; TRBD1 matches at 8 bases. Looked up from germline, CDR1 is SGDLS and CDR2 is YYNGEE. The CDR3 sequence is 16 residues long. With 0 bases clipped from V and 1 base from J, the junction kept 6 bases outside the gene matches. The CDR3 DNA reads TGTGCCAGCAGCGTAGACGTAAGACAGGGGTCCTACGAGCAGTACTTC. Translating it yields CASSVDVRQGSYEQYF.

The gene calls are TRBV30 and TRBJ1-3, with unresolved D. Germline values: CDR1 GTSNPN, CDR2 SVGIG (reference sequence). This CDR3 comprises 13 residues. V was cut by 5 bases and J by 1 base, with 9 bases left in between. Here the CDR3 DNA reads TGTGCCTGGGGGAGGTTTTCTGGAAACACCATATATTTT. Translation gives CAWGRFSGNTIYF.

The gene calls are TRBV5-5 and TRBJ1-2, with D possibly being TRBD1 (6 bases). Germline CDR1 reads SGHKS; CDR2 reads YYEKEE (reference sequence). Trimming pared 7 bases from V and 0 bases from J, leaving 19 bases between. This CDR3 contains 16 residues. The CDR3 DNA reads as TGTGCCAGCGGGACACAGGCCGAAACCTCTAACTATGGCTACACCTTC. It yields the protein CASGTQAETSNYGYTF.

This rearrangement joins TRBV5-1 to TRBJ2-3, with D perhaps matching TRBD1 (6 bases). CDR1 and CDR2 (germline): SGHRS, YFSETQ. The CDR3 runs to 15 residues. V was shortened by 4 bases and J by 4 bases, with 16 bases between the two germline ends. This CDR3 is CASSGGGSNADTQYF. The CDR3, as DNA: TGCGCCAGCAGCGGTGGGGGCAGCAACGCAGATACGCAGTATTTT.

A single count supports this clone. The J gene is TRBJ1-4, the V gene TRBV5-1, with 7 bases that match TRBD1. In germline, CDR1 is SGHRS, CDR2 YFSETQ. CDR3 size: 16 residues. Unmatched junction bases numbered 7, after V lost 3 bases and J lost 2 bases. CDR3 amino acids: CASSSGPGGTNEKLFF. In nucleotides, the CDR3 is TGCGCCAGCAGCTCAGGCCCAGGGGGGACTAATGAAAAACTGTTTTTT.

This clone appeared a single time. Other DNA sequences in this sample translate to the same CDR3. The chain joins TRBV19 to TRBJ2-7, with TRBD2 as a possible D gene (6 bases). Per germline, CDR1 LNHDA and CDR2 SQIVND (reference sequence). The germline V and J ends were trimmed by 1 base and 0 bases, with 7 bases remaining between them. This CDR3 is built from 14 residues. The CDR3 region is CASSIAGSSYEQYF. The CDR3, as DNA: TGTGCCAGTAGTATAGCCGGGAGCTCCTACGAGCAGTACTTC.

The chain links TRBV25-1 to TRBJ1-1; a possible D gene is TRBD1 (6 bases). In germline, CDR1 is MGHDK, CDR2 SYGVNS. V shed 2 bases and J shed 6 bases, with 13 bases lying between them. The CDR3 totals 14 residues. The CDR3 DNA reads TGTGCCAGCAGTGAAAGGGGGGGACACCCTGAAGCTTTCTTT. Protein sequence: CASSERGGHPEAFF. Filled out from reference TRBV25-1 and TRBJ1-1, the complete variable domain reads EADIYQTPRYLVIGTGKKITLECSQTMGHDKMYWYQQDPGMELHLIHYSYGVNSTEKGDLSSESTVSRIRTEHFPLTLESARPSHTSQYLCASSERGGHPEAFFGQGTRLTVV.

The J gene is TRBJ1-2, the V gene TRBV30; D remains unclear. Germline values: CDR1 GTSNPN, CDR2 SVGIG (reference sequence). There are 14 residues in the CDR3. V shed 4 bases and J shed 2 bases, with 14 bases lying between them. CDR3 sequence (DNA): TGTGCCTGGACTCGGGGTACGACGAACTATGGCTACACCTTC. Its translation is CAWTRGTTNYGYTF.

The rearrangement links TRBV27 to TRBJ1-1; 11 bases are a match to TRBD1. Germline CDR1 is MNHEY and CDR2 is SMNVEV (reference sequence). V dropped 1 base and J dropped 1; count of bases not matched to a gene: 2. This CDR3 comprises 16 residues. CDR3 DNA: TGTGCCAGCAGTTTATTCGGGACAGGGGGGAACACTGAAGCTTTCTTT. Protein: CASSLFGTGGNTEAFF.

This chain joins TRBV19 and TRBJ1-1; 7 nucleotides line up with TRBD1. The length of the CDR3 is 13 residues. Trimming took 6 bases from V and 6 from J; bases not matched to a gene: 7. Germline CDR1 is LNHDA and CDR2 is SQIVND (reference sequence). The CDR3 DNA reads TGTGCCAGTAGGGAGACAGGGATCGCTGAAGCTTTCTTT. Translated, it gives CASRETGIAEAFF.

This clone was observed a single time. This chain joins TRBV6-5 and TRBJ2-5, with D maybe TRBD1 (6 bases). Germline V lookup: CDR1 MNHEY, CDR2 SVGAGI. V lost 6 bases, J lost 5 bases, and 13 bases lay in between. The length of the CDR3 is 13 residues. The CDR3 reads CASSNREAETQYF. The CDR3 DNA sequence: TGTGCCAGCAGCAACAGGGAAGCGGAGACCCAGTACTTC.

The J gene is TRBJ1-6, the V gene TRBV2, with D possibly matching TRBD1 (5 bases). The V gene's germline CDR1 is SNHLY and CDR2 FYNNEI. The CDR3 is made up of 15 amino acids. Trimming removed 7 bases from V and 9 bases from J, with 19 bases in between. The CDR3: CASILSRADSSPLHF. CDR3 nucleotides: TGTGCCAGCATTCTCTCCAGGGCGGATAGTTCACCCCTCCACTTT.

V gene TRBV5-1 combines with J gene TRBJ2-2; D is unclear. Germline assignment: CDR1 SGHRS and CDR2 YFSETQ. V was trimmed by 7 bases and J by 0 bases, leaving 4 bases between them. The CDR3 is 12 residues long. The CDR3 DNA reads as TGCGCCAGCCTCGCGAACACCGGGGAGCTGTTTTTT. Translating it yields CASLANTGELFF. The full variable domain, completed using reference TRBV5-1 and TRBJ2-2, is KAGVTQTPRYLIKTRGQQVTLSCSPISGHRSVSWYQQTPGQGLQFLFEYFSETQRNKGNFPGRFSGRQFSNSRSEMNVSTLELGDSALYLCASLANTGELFFGEGSRLTVL.